This entry lists 29 T cell receptor beta chains sequenced from one sample in a study of monozygotic twins with inflammatory bowel disease. TCRdb reanalyzed the 5' RACE reads and collapses them to one entry per CDR3 protein, without DNA. The specimen's table records about 160,000 distinct CDR3 sequences. Input material: blood. Receptors were obtained from a human donor with ulcerative colitis or Crohn's disease, or a healthy co-twin of an affected twin (not recorded which).

The chain joins TRBV4-3 to TRBJ2-3; TCRdb picks TRBD1, but there is no DNA to check that call. The germline V gene encodes CDR1 LGHNA and CDR2 YSLEER. The length of the CDR3 is 14 residues. The CDR3 protein is CASRQGTSTDTQYF.

V is TRBV28 and J is TRBJ2-1; the D call of TRBD1 rests on TCRdb alone, since no DNA is present to check it. Germline CDR1 reads MDHEN; CDR2 reads SYDVKM. CDR3 size: 17 residues. The CDR3 sequence: CASSLAGDRGSDNEQFF.

The chain carries TRBV7-8 and TRBJ2-1. CDR3 length equals 13 residues. Germline V CDR1 and CDR2: SGHVS, FQNEAQ. The CDR3 reads CASSQYSYNEQFF.

The chain links TRBV15 to TRBJ1-1. CDR3 size: 12 residues. Per the germline V gene, CDR1 is LNHNV and CDR2 is YYDKDF (reference sequence). Here the CDR3 reads CATSRDFPEAFF.

This rearrangement joins TRBV7-9 to TRBJ1-4. Germline lookup yields CDR1 SEHNR and CDR2 FQNEAQ (reference sequence). This CDR3 is 15 amino acids long. The CDR3 loop is CASSLITRVNEKLFF.

The chain is built from TRBV15 and TRBJ2-5; TCRdb indicates TRBD1, and absent DNA this call remains unverified. CDR1 and CDR2 from the germline V gene are LNHNV and YYDKDF (reference sequence). The CDR3 covers 14 residues. The CDR3 sequence: CATSRDGTGGTQYF.

The V call is TRBV30, the J call TRBJ2-3; TCRdb names TRBD2, which stays unverified in the absence of DNA. Germline loops: CDR1 GTSNPN, CDR2 SVGIG (reference sequence). The CDR3 is 15 residues long. The CDR3 reads CAWTISGGRTDTQYF.

This chain uses TRBV15 with TRBJ1-2. In germline, CDR1 is LNHNV, CDR2 YYDKDF (reference sequence). The CDR3 contains 14 residues. CDR3 protein: CATSRDRVISGYTF.

The V and J genes are TRBV5-6 and TRBJ2-1; TCRdb lists TRBD1, though no DNA is available to test this call. The CDR3 totals 15 residues. Germline CDR1 is SGHDT and CDR2 is YYEEEE. The CDR3 spells CASSLGSWGYNEQFF.

The chain is built from TRBV20-1 and TRBJ1-1. Germline CDR1 reads DFQATT; CDR2 reads SNEGSKA (reference sequence). CDR3 length equals 13 residues. This chain's CDR3 is CSGMWGGNTEAFF.

This chain links TRBV15 with TRBJ2-7; without DNA, the TCRdb call of TRBD1 cannot be checked. There are 14 residues in the CDR3. The germline gives CDR1 LNHNV, CDR2 YYDKDF (reference sequence). The CDR3 reads CATSRDLTGVEQYF.

The V and J genes are TRBV12-3 or TRBV12-4 and TRBJ1-4; TCRdb's D call of TRBD1 is untestable without DNA. The CDR3 consists of 13 residues. CDR3 loop: CASSPYGAGTVFF.

V gene TRBV5-1 combines with J gene TRBJ1-6; TCRdb names TRBD1, which stays unverified in the absence of DNA. The CDR3 is made up of 15 amino acids. Germline assignment: CDR1 SGHRS and CDR2 YFSETQ. CDR3 loop: CASSLVGQGNSPLHF.

The chain couples TRBV20-1 to TRBJ2-1; TCRdb proposes TRBD2, but this gene call is untestable without DNA. Germline V lookup: CDR1 DFQATT, CDR2 SNEGSKA (reference sequence). This CDR3 has 15 amino acids. CDR3 residues: CSARGVAGVYNEQFF.

The chain carries TRBV9 and TRBJ2-1. CDR1 and CDR2 (germline): SGDLS, YYNGEE. This CDR3 comprises 15 residues. The CDR3 is CASSPTTVAYNEQFF. Based on the CDR3 plus reference TRBV9 and TRBJ2-1, the full variable domain is DSGVTQTPKHLITATGQRVTLRCSPRSGDLSVYWYQQSLDQGLQFLIQYYNGEERAKGNILERFSAQQFPDLHSELNLSSLELGDSALYFCASSPTTVAYNEQFFGPGTRLTVL.

This chain links TRBV4-1 with TRBJ2-2; checking the TCRdb D call of TRBD2 is not possible without DNA. The germline gives CDR1 MGHRA, CDR2 YSYEKL. There are 18 residues in the CDR3. The chain's CDR3 is CASSQDSNGGGFGGELFF.

V gene TRBV7-2 combines with J gene TRBJ1-1. This CDR3 is built from 12 residues. Germline V CDR1 and CDR2: SGHTA, FQGNSA. CDR3 residues: CASSLTGDEAFF.

J is TRBJ1-4 and V is TRBV12-3 or TRBV12-4. The CDR3 length is 11 residues. The CDR3: CVSSSGEKLFF.

The chain has TRBV29-1 and TRBJ2-1; no DNA is available, so the TRBD1 call from TCRdb remains unchecked. Germline loops: CDR1 SQVTM, CDR2 ANQGSEA. CDR3 size: 13 residues. Here the CDR3 reads CSVDAGGTGEQFF.

This chain joins TRBV7-6 and TRBJ2-1. Germline assignment: CDR1 SGHVS and CDR2 FNYEAQ. This CDR3 is 16 amino acids long. This chain's CDR3 is CASSLAQGTTYNEQFF.

This chain connects TRBV5-1 to TRBJ2-5; there is no DNA to check the TCRdb D call of TRBD1. Looked up from germline, CDR1 is SGHRS and CDR2 is YFSETQ. This CDR3 contains 13 residues. This chain's CDR3 is CASSRWGQETQYF.

V is TRBV4-1 and J is TRBJ1-1; the D gene TCRdb calls, TRBD1, cannot be checked with no DNA. The CDR3 sequence is 14 residues long. In germline, CDR1 is MGHRA, CDR2 YSYEKL. This CDR3 reads CASSRPGGNTEAFF.

The V call is TRBV7-3, the J call TRBJ2-7; TCRdb gives TRBD1 as the D gene, but with no DNA this cannot be confirmed. Germline-derived CDR1 and CDR2 are SGHTA and FQGTGA. The length of the CDR3 is 15 residues. The CDR3 is CTSSLIRDSTYEQYF.

The chain combines TRBV20-1 with TRBJ2-7; the TCRdb call, TRBD2, lacks DNA for checking. Germline CDR1 DFQATT, CDR2 SNEGSKA (reference sequence). The CDR3 consists of 15 residues. The CDR3 spells CSANPFVRGSYEQYF.

The chain couples TRBV3-1 to TRBJ2-1. The length of the CDR3 is 13 residues. CDR1 is LGHDT and CDR2 is YNNKEL in the germline V gene (reference sequence). CDR3 amino acids: CASSQRTPNEQFF.

The chain joins TRBV18 to TRBJ2-5; absent DNA, TCRdb's TRBD2 call cannot be checked. This CDR3 is 14 amino acids long. CDR1 KGHSH and CDR2 LQKENI come from the germline V gene. The CDR3 sequence is CASSPSGRVETQYF. Full variable domain (outside the CDR3, taken from reference TRBV18 and TRBJ2-5): NAGVMQNPRHLVRRRGQEARLRCSPMKGHSHVYWYRQLPEEGLKFMVYLQKENIIDESGMPKERFSAEFPKEGPSILRIQQVVRGDSAAYFCASSPSGRVETQYFGPGTRLLVL.

The V gene is TRBV19, the J gene TRBJ2-1; TCRdb lists TRBD2, though no DNA is available to test this call. The CDR3 length is 15 residues. Germline CDR1 reads LNHDA; CDR2 reads SQIVND (reference sequence). CDR3 amino acids: CASSPSGKSYNEQFF.

This chain links TRBV20-1 with TRBJ2-3; TCRdb proposes TRBD1, but this gene call is untestable without DNA. Germline V gives CDR1 DFQATT, CDR2 SNEGSKA (reference sequence). This CDR3 region has 14 residues. CDR3 loop: CSVGDRGGPDTQYF.

The rearrangement links TRBV7-2 to TRBJ1-4; TCRdb lists TRBD1, though no DNA is available to test this call. Germline CDR1 reads SGHTA; CDR2 reads FQGNSA. The CDR3 contains 15 residues. The CDR3: CASSPSRDNNEKLFF.